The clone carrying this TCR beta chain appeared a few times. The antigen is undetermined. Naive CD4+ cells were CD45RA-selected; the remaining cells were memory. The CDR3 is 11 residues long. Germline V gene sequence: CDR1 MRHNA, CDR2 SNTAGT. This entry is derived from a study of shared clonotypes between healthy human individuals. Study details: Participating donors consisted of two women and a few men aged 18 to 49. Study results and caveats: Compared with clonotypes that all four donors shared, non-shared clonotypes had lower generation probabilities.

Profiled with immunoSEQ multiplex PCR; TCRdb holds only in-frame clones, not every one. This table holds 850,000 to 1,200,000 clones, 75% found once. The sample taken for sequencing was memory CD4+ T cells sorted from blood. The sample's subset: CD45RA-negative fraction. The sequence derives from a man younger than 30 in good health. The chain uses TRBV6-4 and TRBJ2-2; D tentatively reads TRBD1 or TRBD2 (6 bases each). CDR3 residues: CAGGGTGELFF. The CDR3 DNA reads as TGTGCTGGAGGGGGCACCGGGGAGCTGTTTTTT.